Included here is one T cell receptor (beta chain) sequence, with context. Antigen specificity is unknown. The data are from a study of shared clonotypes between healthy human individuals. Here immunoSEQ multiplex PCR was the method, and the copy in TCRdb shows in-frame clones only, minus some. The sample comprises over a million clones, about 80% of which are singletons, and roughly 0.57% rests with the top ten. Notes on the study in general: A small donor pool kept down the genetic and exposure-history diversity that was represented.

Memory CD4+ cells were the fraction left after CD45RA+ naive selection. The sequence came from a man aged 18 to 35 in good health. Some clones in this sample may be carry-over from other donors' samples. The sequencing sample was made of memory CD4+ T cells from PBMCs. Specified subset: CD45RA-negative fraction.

The CDR3 loop is CASSQGDRAAEAFF. Here the CDR3 DNA reads TGTGCCAGCAGTCAGGGGGACAGGGCCGCCGAAGCTTTCTTT. V usage is TRBV28 and J usage is TRBJ1-1; 9 bases fit TRBD1. Germline V gene data show CDR1 as MDHEN and CDR2 as SYDVKM. The CDR3 runs 14 residues. J lost 8 bases, V lost 5 bases, and 9 bases had no gene match.